The 23 T cell receptor beta chains reported below all come from one sample, sequenced in a study of blood T cell repertoires in COVID-19. The table came from immunoSEQ multiplex PCR; TCRdb's copy has only in-frame clones and leaves some out. The sample yields 110,000 to 150,000 clones, about 86% seen once. Sequencing input: peripheral blood. The receptors were gathered from a woman aged 55-70 years with acute or convalescent COVID-19.

CDR3 protein: CATSETGQGPHEQYF. DNA of the CDR3: TGTGCCACCAGTGAGACGGGACAGGGGCCCCACGAGCAGTACTTC. The rearrangement links TRBV24-1 to TRBJ2-7, with 10 bases fitting TRBD1. CDR1 KGHDR and CDR2 SFDVKD come from the germline V gene. The length of the CDR3 is 15 residues. J was trimmed by 5 bases and V by 4 bases; bases with no gene match: 7.

The rearrangement uses TRBV9 and TRBJ2-4; TRBD1 matches 9 bases. The CDR3 is made up of 17 amino acids. Germline CDR1 is SGDLS and CDR2 is YYNGEE. Trimming took 1 base from V and 8 from J; bases not matched to a gene: 13. CDR3 coding DNA: TGTGCCAGCAGCGTAAACCCCAAGGGGACAGGGATTCACATTCAGTACTTC. It yields the protein CASSVNPKGTGIHIQYF. The complete variable domain, with remaining parts taken from reference TRBV9 and TRBJ2-4, reads DSGVTQTPKHLITATGQRVTLRCSPRSGDLSVYWYQQSLDQGLQFLIQYYNGEERAKGNILERFSAQQFPDLHSELNLSSLELGDSALYFCASSVNPKGTGIHIQYFGAGTRLSVL.

The gene calls are TRBV28 and TRBJ1-6, with no clear D. CDR3 length: 15 amino acids. In germline, CDR1 is MDHEN, CDR2 SYDVKM. V lost 3 bases, J lost 7 bases, and 13 bases lay in between. DNA of the CDR3: TGTGCCAGCAGTTTTTTCGGGGTAGAAAATTCACCCCTCCACTTT. Its translation: CASSFFGVENSPLHF. The full variable domain, rest sourced from reference TRBV28 and TRBJ1-6, is DVKVTQSSRYLVKRTGEKVFLECVQDMDHENMFWYRQDPGLGLRLIYFSYDVKMKEKGDIPEGYSVSREKKERFSLILESASTNQTSMYLCASSFFGVENSPLHFGNGTRLTVT.

This clone occurred a few times. This chain joins TRBV6-6 and TRBJ1-3; perhaps TRBD1 as D (6 bases). This CDR3 has 17 amino acids. Germline CDR1 is MNHNY and CDR2 is SVGAGI (reference sequence). V was cut by 5 bases and J by 1 base, with 18 bases left in between. CDR3 amino acids: CASSPYRGASSGNTIYF. The DNA of the CDR3 is TGTGCCAGCAGTCCGTATCGGGGGGCAAGTTCTGGAAACACCATATATTTT.

This chain links TRBV10-1 with TRBJ1-5; 10 bases are a match to TRBD1. The germline CDR1 and CDR2 sequences are WNHNN and SYGVQD (reference sequence). With V trimmed by 8 bases and J by 5 bases, 12 bases remained unmatched. The CDR3 runs to 16 residues. The CDR3 DNA reads as TGCGCCAGCGAGCTGAAGCGGGACAGGGGTTATCAGCCCCAGCATTTT. Protein product: CASELKRDRGYQPQHF.

The chain employs TRBV11-2 and TRBJ2-7; 7 positions agree with TRBD1. CDR3 length: 15 residues. The junction had 7 bases not matched to a gene; V was cut back by 3 bases and J by 2 bases. Germline V gives CDR1 SGHAT, CDR2 FQNNGV. CDR3 sequence: CASSFEVTGTYEQYF. In DNA, the CDR3 is TGTGCCAGCAGCTTCGAAGTGACAGGGACCTACGAGCAGTACTTC.

This clone has ten or more counts. V and J are TRBV24-1 and TRBJ2-1, with a tentative D call TRBD2 (6 bases). This CDR3 has 16 residues. The germline CDR1 and CDR2 sequences are KGHDR and SFDVKD. V was clipped by 2 bases and J by 2 bases, with 12 bases between them. DNA for the CDR3: TGTGCCACCAGTGATTCTGGTGCGGGGCCCTACAATGAGCAGTTCTTC. This translates into CATSDSGAGPYNEQFF.

The rearrangement uses TRBV19 and TRBJ1-5; TRBD1 is a possible D gene (6 bases). The CDR3 sequence is 15 residues long. The germline V gene has CDR1 LNHDA and CDR2 SQIVND (reference sequence). V lost 9 bases to trimming and J lost 0 bases, with 15 bases between them. This CDR3 is CASDSRTASNQPQHF. The CDR3 DNA reads TGTGCCAGCGACAGCCGGACAGCTAGCAATCAGCCCCAGCATTTT.

The chain is built from TRBV27 and TRBJ2-5; 8 nucleotides align to TRBD1. Germline CDR1 MNHEY, CDR2 SMNVEV (reference sequence). V was clipped by 4 bases and J by 3 bases; unmatched bases: 16. The CDR3 contains 18 residues. In nucleotides, the CDR3 is TGTGCCAGCAGTTCCTCTGACTCTCCCAGGGGGCTCAAAGAGACCCAGTACTTC. Protein product: CASSSSDSPRGLKETQYF.

CDR3 sequence reads: CASTLGGPASHNEQYF. The DNA for the CDR3 is TGTGCCAGCACCCTAGGAGGGCCAGCTTCCCACAACGAGCAGTACTTC. This chain uses TRBV11-3 with TRBJ2-7; a possible D gene is TRBD2 (6 bases). V was cut by 7 bases and J by 5 bases, with 24 bases left in between. This CDR3 contains 16 residues. The germline V gene encodes CDR1 SGHNT and CDR2 YENEEA.

The rearrangement joins TRBV4-1 to TRBJ2-2; weak D call: TRBD2 (6 bases). This CDR3 is built from 17 residues. Looked up from germline, CDR1 is MGHRA and CDR2 is YSYEKL. The V end lost 4 bases, the J end lost 7 bases, and 22 bases lay between the germline ends. In DNA form, the CDR3 reads TGCGCCAGCAGCCGAGTACTAGCCGGGCTGTCCCACGGGGAGCTGTTTTTT. Protein: CASSRVLAGLSHGELFF.

The chain uses TRBV24-1 and TRBJ2-3, with 9 bases that match TRBD2. V gave up 1 base and J gave up 3 bases; unmatched junction bases: 7. Germline CDR1 reads KGHDR; CDR2 reads SFDVKD. The CDR3 covers 17 residues. The CDR3 sequence: CATSDLGAAGGTDTQYF. In nucleotides, the CDR3 is TGTGCCACCAGTGATTTAGGAGCGGCGGGGGGGACAGATACGCAGTATTTT.

V gene TRBV27 combines with J gene TRBJ2-3; no clear D gene. CDR3 length equals 13 residues. Per the germline V gene, CDR1 is MNHEY and CDR2 is SMNVEV (reference sequence). The germline V and J ends were trimmed by 6 bases and 2 bases, with 9 bases remaining between them. The CDR3 DNA is TGTGCCAGCAGCTCCCGGGTCACAGATACGCAGTATTTT. It is translated as CASSSRVTDTQYF.

The V gene is TRBV9, the J gene TRBJ2-7, with 9 bases that match TRBD1. Trimming removed 4 bases from V and 2 bases from J; junction bases left unmatched: 10. CDR1 and CDR2 (germline): SGDLS, YYNGEE. The CDR3 length is 16 residues. CDR3 sequence (DNA): TGTGCCAGCAGCCGGGGCTTCGGACAGGGGACCTACGAGCAGTACTTC. Its translation: CASSRGFGQGTYEQYF.

The J gene is TRBJ2-7, the V gene TRBV19; D perhaps matches TRBD2 (6 bases). Germline V lookup: CDR1 LNHDA, CDR2 SQIVND (reference sequence). V was cut by 4 bases and J by 0 bases, with 16 bases left in between. This CDR3 spans 16 amino acids. This CDR3 is CASSTRARGNSYEQYF. The CDR3 DNA reads TGTGCCAGTAGTACCCGAGCGCGGGGTAACTCCTACGAGCAGTACTTC. The full variable domain, completed using reference TRBV19 and TRBJ2-7, is DGGITQSPKYLFRKEGQNVTLSCEQNLNHDAMYWYRQDPGQGLRLIYYSQIVNDFQKGDIAEGYSVSREKKESFPLTVTSAQKNPTAFYLCASSTRARGNSYEQYFGPGTRLTVT.

This chain connects TRBV7-3 to TRBJ2-5; D perhaps matches TRBD2 (6 bases). V was cut by 5 bases and J by 2 bases, with 9 bases left in between. In germline, CDR1 is SGHTA, CDR2 FQGTGA. The CDR3 runs 13 residues. The DNA for the CDR3 is TGTGCCAGCAGCCAGACTAGGCAAGAGACCCAGTACTTC. As protein: CASSQTRQETQYF.

This clone has only one observation. The chain couples TRBV11-3 to TRBJ2-5, with TRBD2 identical over 14 bases. The CDR3 spans 17 residues. The trim removed 3 bases at V and 2 bases at J, leaving 5 bases unmatched. In germline, CDR1 is SGHNT, CDR2 YENEEA. In DNA, the CDR3 is TGTGCCAGCAGCTTGGAGGGACTAGCGGGGGCACAAGAGACCCAGTACTTC. This translates into CASSLEGLAGAQETQYF.

The chain uses TRBV4-1 and TRBJ1-2, with a tentative D call TRBD1 (5 bases). The CDR3 runs 16 residues. Trimming removed 7 bases at V and 6 bases at J, with 24 bases between. Germline V gives CDR1 MGHRA, CDR2 YSYEKL. The CDR3 nucleotides read TGCGCCAGCACCACCAAGATAGGCGGGGGTCTGGATGGCTACACCTTC. It is translated as CASTTKIGGGLDGYTF.

This sequence joins TRBV6-2 or TRBV6-3 and TRBJ2-3; 9 nucleotides line up with TRBD1. CDR1 is MNHEY, CDR2 SVGEGT, per germline. V was clipped by 1 base and J by 3 bases; unmatched bases: 2. The CDR3 runs 15 residues. The CDR3 sequence is CASSYWDRETDTQYF. CDR3 DNA: TGTGCCAGCAGTTACTGGGACAGGGAGACAGATACGCAGTATTTT.

The chain carries TRBV5-1 and TRBJ1-4; maybe TRBD1 (6 bases). The CDR3 length is 15 residues. V was clipped by 3 bases and J by 6 bases, with 15 bases between them. Germline CDR1 and CDR2: SGHRS and YFSETQ. The CDR3 loop reads CASSSIQGTHEKLFF. The CDR3 region has the DNA TGCGCCAGCAGCTCGATACAGGGTACCCATGAAAAACTGTTTTTT.

The V and J genes are TRBV21-1 and TRBJ2-2; the table assigns TRBD1, which was not confirmed against the DNA. TRBV21-1 is shown as a pseudogene. This CDR3 comprises 18 residues. CDR3 sequence (DNA): TGTGCCAGCAGCAAAAGCCGAAGGGGACAGGGGGCATCCGGGGAGCTGTTTTTT. Its translation is CASSKSRRGQGASGELFF.

The chain employs TRBV27 and TRBJ2-7; weak D call: TRBD2 (6 bases). Germline V CDR1 and CDR2: MNHEY, SMNVEV (reference sequence). The V gene lost 3 bases and the J gene lost 4 bases, with 10 bases spanning the gap. The CDR3 length is 13 residues. CDR3 coding DNA: TGTGCCAGCAGTTTGGGAGGAGGTTACGAGCAGTACTTC. Translated, it gives CASSLGGGYEQYF.

With regard to this clone: Other DNA sequences from this sample encode an identical CDR3 as well. V and J are TRBV6-5 and TRBJ1-1; 7 bases map to TRBD1. Trimming at V came to 0 bases and at J to 2 bases, leaving 3 bases not matched to a gene. CDR1 and CDR2 (germline): MNHEY, SVGAGI. The length of the CDR3 is 15 residues. The CDR3, as DNA: TGTGCCAGCAGTTACTCCTACAGGGGAAACACTGAAGCTTTCTTT. Translated: CASSYSYRGNTEAFF.